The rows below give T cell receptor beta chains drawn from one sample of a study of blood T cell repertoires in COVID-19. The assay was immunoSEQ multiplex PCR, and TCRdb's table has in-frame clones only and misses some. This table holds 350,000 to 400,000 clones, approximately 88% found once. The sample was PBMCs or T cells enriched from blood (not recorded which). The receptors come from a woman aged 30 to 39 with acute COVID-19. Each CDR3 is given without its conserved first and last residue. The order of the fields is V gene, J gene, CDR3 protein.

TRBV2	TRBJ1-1	ASSRGTEAF
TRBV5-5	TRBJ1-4	ASSLDRGSTNEKLF
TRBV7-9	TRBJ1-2	ASSLVRTDDGYT
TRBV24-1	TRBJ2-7	ATSGVSGGSSYEQY
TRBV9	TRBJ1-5	ASSVLVGLGQACNQPQH
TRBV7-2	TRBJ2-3	ASSLFTDTQY
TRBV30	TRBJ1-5	AWSVEGNQPQH
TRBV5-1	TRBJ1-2	ASSPGPGTGYGYT
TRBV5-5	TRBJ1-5	ASSRTGTDGQPQH
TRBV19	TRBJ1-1	ASSIAASTEAF
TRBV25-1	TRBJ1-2	ASSDPTGAAQDYT
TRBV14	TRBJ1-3	ASSQDLGQGRGNTIY
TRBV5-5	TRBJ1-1	ASSLVGQEAF
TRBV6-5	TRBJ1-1	ASSNQGDTEAF
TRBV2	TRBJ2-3	ASSEQGGPSDTQY
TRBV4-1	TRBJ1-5	ASSQDRGRGHQPQH
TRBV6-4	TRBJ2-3	ASSDSATDTQY
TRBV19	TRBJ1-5	ASSKLTGAGNQPQH
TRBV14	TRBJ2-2	ASRLTGNTGELF
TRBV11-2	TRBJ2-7	ASSLDRGLAGFEQY
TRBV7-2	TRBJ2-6	ASSLGGSGANVLT
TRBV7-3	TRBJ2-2	ASTKGANTGELF
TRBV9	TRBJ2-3	ASSATSGGSTDTQY
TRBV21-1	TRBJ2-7	ASSKALVRDAEQY
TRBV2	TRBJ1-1	ASSVGQGTEAF
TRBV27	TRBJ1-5	ASRETGAPLNQPQH
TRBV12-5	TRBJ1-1	ASGSLDRGPEAF
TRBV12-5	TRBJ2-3	ASGRGTLGADTQY
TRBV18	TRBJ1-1	ASSLDRGDTEAF
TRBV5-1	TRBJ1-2	ASSLGDRGYGYT
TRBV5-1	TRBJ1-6	ASSLDRQGNSPLH
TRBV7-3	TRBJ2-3	ASSFTTATTDTQY
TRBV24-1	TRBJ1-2	ATSDSRRGLDGYT
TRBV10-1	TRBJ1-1	ASSETTGRDTEAF
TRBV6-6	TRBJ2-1	ASVGGGGRNEQF
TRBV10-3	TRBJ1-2	AINPEGADGYT
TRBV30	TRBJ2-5	AWSGPGTGGETQY
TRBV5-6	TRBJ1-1	ASSFEGRGTEAF
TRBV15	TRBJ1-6	ATSSSEGGKSPLH
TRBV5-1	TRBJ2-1	ASSAGTAHNEQF
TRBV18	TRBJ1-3	ASSPNAGQLSSGNTIY
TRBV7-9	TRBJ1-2	ASSPGLSLLLGYT
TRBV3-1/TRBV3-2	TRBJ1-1	ASSQGRGVTEAF
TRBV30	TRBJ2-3	ASGERPDTQY
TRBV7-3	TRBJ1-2	ASSFGGQSAYGYT
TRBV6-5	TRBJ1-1	ASSGTGGRTEAF
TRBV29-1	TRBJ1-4	SATQGGQLF
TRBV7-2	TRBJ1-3	ASSPHRGRGNTIY
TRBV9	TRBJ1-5	ASSVVKGISNQPQH
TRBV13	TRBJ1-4	ASSARQGSNEKLF
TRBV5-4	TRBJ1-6	ASSLAGNSPLH
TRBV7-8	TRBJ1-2	ASSLAWDRGFGYGYT
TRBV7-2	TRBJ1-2	ASSGGTGRYGYT